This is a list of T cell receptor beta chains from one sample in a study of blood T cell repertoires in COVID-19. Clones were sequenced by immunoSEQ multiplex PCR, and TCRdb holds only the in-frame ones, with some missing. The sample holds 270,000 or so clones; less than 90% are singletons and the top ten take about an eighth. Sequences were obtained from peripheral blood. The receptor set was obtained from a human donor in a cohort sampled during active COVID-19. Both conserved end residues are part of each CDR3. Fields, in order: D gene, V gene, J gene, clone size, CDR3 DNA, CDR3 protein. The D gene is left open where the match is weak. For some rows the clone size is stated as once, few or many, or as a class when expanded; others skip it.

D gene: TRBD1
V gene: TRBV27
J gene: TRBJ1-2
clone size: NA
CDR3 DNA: TGTGCCAGCAAGTACAGGGGGGGACCTTATGGCTACACCTTC
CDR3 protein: CASKYRGGPYGYTF

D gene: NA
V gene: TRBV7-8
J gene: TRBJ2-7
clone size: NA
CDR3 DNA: TGTGCCAGCCAGGGACTTCCCGTCCCCTACGAGCAGTACTTC
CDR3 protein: CASQGLPVPYEQYF

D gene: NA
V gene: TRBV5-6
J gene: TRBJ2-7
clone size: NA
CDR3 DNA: TGTGCCAGCAGCAACCGGGACTTCTTCGAGCAGTACTTC
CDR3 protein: CASSNRDFFEQYF

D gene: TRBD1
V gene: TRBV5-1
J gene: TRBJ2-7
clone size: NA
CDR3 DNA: TGTGCCAGCAGGACAGGCGGCGTCACCTACGAGCAGTACTTC
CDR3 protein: CASRTGGVTYEQYF

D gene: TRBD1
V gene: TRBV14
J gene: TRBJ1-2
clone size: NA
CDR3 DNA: TGTGCCAGCAGCCAAGATCGTTGGCAGGGGGTGATGAACACCTTC
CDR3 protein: CASSQDRWQGVMNTF

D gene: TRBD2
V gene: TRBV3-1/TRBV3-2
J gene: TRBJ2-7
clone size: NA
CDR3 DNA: TGTGCCAGCAGCCAAACTAGCGGGAGCTTCGAGCAGTACTTC
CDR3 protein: CASSQTSGSFEQYF

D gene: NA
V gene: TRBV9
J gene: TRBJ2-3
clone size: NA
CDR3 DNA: TGTGCCAGCAGCCCTCCAGCAGGGGAAAGCACAGATACGCAGTATTTT
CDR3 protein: CASSPPAGESTDTQYF

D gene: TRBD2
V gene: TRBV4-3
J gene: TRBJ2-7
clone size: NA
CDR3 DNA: TGCGCCAGCAGCCAAGTGGGGGGAGCGGGAGGCTACGAGCAGTACTTC
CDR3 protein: CASSQVGGAGGYEQYF

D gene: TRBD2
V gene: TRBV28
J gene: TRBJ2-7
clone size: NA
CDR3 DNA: TGTGCCAGCAGTAGACTAGCGGGAGGTACCTACGAGCAGTACTTC
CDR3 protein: CASSRLAGGTYEQYF

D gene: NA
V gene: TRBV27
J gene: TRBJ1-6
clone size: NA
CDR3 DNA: TGTGCCAGCAGTTTGCAGGGGCAAAATTCACCCCTCCACTTT
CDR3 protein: CASSLQGQNSPLHF

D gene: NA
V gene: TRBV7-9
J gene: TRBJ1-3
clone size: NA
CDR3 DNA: TGTGCCAGCAGCTTAGCCGGGACTGCGAGCTCTGGAAACACCATATATTTT
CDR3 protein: CASSLAGTASSGNTIYF

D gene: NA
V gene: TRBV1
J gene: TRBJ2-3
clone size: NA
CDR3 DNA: TGCACCAGCAGCCAAGTCACGGCGGGAGGGCAGGGAGATACGCAGTATTTT
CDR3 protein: CTSSQVTAGGQGDTQYF

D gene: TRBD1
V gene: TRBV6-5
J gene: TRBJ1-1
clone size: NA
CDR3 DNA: TGTGCCAGCAGTTACGACAGGGAGAGGTGGAACACTGAAGCTTTCTTT
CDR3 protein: CASSYDRERWNTEAFF

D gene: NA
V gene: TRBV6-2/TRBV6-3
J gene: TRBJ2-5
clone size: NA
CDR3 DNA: TGTGCCAGCAGTGGTCGTGTGGGTAGCGACGAGACCCAGTACTTC
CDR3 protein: CASSGRVGSDETQYF

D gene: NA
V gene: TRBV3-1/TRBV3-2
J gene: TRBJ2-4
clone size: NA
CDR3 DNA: TGTGCCAGCAGCCAAGGTCGGGGGAAGTACTTC
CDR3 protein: CASSQGRGKYF

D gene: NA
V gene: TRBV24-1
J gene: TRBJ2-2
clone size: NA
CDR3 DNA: TGTGCCACCAGTAACAGGGCAGAGGATTACACCGGGGAGCTGTTTTTT
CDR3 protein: CATSNRAEDYTGELFF

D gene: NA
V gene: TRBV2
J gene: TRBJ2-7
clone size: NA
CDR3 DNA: TGTGCCAGCAGCATCCTACAGGTAGCCGAGCAGTACTTC
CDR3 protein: CASSILQVAEQYF

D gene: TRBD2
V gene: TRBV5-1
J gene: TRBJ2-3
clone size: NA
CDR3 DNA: TGCGCCAGCAGCTTGTTCAGGACTAGCGGGACAGATACGCAGTATTTT
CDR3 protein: CASSLFRTSGTDTQYF

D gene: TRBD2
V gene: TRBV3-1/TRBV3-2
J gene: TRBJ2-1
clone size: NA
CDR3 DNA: TGTGCCAGCAAGTCTAGCGGGGAGACCTACAATGAGCAGTTCTTC
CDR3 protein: CASKSSGETYNEQFF

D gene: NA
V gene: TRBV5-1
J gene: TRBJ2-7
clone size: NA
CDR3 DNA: TGCGCCAGCCGGGGGTTGTCCGGACTCAATTACGAGCAGTACTTC
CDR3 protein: CASRGLSGLNYEQYF

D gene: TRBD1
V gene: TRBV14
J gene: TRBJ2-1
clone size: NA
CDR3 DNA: TGTGCCAGCAGCGCCCTCGGGACAGGGGGTTACAATGAGCAGTTCTTC
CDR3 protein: CASSALGTGGYNEQFF

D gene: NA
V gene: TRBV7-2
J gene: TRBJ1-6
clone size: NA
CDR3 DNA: TGTGCCAGCAGCTTAGTCCCGGTCTCTGTTTACTCACCCCTCCACTTT
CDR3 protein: CASSLVPVSVYSPLHF

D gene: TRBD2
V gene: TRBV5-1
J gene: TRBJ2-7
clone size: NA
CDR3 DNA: TGCGCCAGCAGCGGGTCAGCGGGAGGGCCCTACGAGCAGTACTTC
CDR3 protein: CASSGSAGGPYEQYF

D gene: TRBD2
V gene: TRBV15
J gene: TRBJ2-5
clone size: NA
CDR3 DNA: TGTGCCACCAGCAGAGAACCTCTTATGCGGGGGGAGACCCAGTACTTC
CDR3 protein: CATSREPLMRGETQYF

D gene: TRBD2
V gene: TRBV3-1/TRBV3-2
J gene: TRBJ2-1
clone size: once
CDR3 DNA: TGTGCCAGCAGCCGAGGGACTAGCGGGTACAATGAGCAGTTCTTC
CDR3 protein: CASSRGTSGYNEQFF

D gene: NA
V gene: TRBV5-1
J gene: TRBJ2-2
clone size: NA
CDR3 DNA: TGCGCCAGCAGCGTGGGGGGCTCCGGGGAGCTGTTTTTT
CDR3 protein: CASSVGGSGELFF

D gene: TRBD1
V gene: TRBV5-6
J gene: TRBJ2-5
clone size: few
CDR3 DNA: TGTGCCAGCAGCTTTGGGACAGGGGTCCAAGAGACCCAGTACTTC
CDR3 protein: CASSFGTGVQETQYF

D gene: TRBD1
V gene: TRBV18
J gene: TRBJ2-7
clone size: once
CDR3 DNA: TGTGCCAGCTCACCGGCCGGGACAGGGACCTACGAGCAGTACTTC
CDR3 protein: CASSPAGTGTYEQYF

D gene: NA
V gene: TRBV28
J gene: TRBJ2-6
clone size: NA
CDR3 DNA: TGTGCCAGCAGTTTATACGGGATATCTGGGGCCAACGTCCTGACTTTC
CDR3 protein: CASSLYGISGANVLTF

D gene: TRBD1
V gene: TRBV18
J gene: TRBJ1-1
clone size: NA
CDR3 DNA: TGTGCCAGCTCACGCAATACGGGACAGGGGGCTGCGGGAGCTGAAGCTTTCTTT
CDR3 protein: CASSRNTGQGAAGAEAFF

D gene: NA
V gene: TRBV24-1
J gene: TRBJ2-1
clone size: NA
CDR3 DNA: TGTGCCACCCGGGAAGAGCAGTTCTTC
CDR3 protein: CATREEQFF

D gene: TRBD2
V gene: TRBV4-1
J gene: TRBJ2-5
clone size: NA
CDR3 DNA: TGCGCCAGCAGCCAAGATCAAAGGTGGCAAGCGGGAGGCTACCAAGAGACCCAGTACTTC
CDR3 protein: CASSQDQRWQAGGYQETQYF

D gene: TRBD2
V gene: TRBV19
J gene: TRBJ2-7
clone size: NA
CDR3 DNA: TGTGCCAGTAGTATAGATCGGGGGGACGAGCAGTACTTC
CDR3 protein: CASSIDRGDEQYF

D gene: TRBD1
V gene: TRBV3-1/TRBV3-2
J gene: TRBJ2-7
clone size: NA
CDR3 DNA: TGTGCCAGCAGCCGAGGACAGGGGGACGAGCAGTACTTC
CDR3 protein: CASSRGQGDEQYF

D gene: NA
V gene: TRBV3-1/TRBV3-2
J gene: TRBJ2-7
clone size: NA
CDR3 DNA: TGTGCCAGCAGCCAAGATCTAGTTTCCTACGAGCAGTACTTC
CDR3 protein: CASSQDLVSYEQYF

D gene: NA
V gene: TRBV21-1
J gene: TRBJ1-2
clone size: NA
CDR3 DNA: TGTGCCAGCAGCAAGTGTGGGACAGGGATTTTTAACTATGGCTACACCTTC
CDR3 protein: CASSKCGTGIFNYGYTF

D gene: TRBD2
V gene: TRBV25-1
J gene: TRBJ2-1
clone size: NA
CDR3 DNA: TGTGCCAGCAGGGTAGCGGGAGGGAGATACAATGAGCAGTTCTTC
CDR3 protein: CASRVAGGRYNEQFF

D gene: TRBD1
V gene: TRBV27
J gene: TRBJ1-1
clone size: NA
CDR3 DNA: TGTGCCAGCAGTCAGACAGGGCGATACACTGAAGCTTTCTTT
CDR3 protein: CASSQTGRYTEAFF

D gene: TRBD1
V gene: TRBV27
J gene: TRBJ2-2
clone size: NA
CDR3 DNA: TGTGCCAGCAGGCCACAGGGGATCGGGGAGCTGTTTTTT
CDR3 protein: CASRPQGIGELFF

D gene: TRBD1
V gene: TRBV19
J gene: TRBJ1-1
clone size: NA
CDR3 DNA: TGTGCCAGTAGTATTCGCGGGACAGGGTTGGGCACTGAAGCTTTCTTT
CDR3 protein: CASSIRGTGLGTEAFF

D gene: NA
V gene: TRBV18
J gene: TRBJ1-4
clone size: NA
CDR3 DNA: TGTGCCAGCTCACCCGTACAGGACGATGAAAAACTGTTTTTT
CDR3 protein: CASSPVQDDEKLFF

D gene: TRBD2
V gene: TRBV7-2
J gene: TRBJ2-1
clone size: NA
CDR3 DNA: TGTGCCAGCAGCTTAAGGGCTTGGACTAGCGGCCTCAATGAGCAGTTCTTC
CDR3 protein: CASSLRAWTSGLNEQFF

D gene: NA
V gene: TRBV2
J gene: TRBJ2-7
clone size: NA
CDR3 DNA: TGTGCCAGCAGTGAAGAGACTAGTTACCACGAGCAGTACTTC
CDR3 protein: CASSEETSYHEQYF

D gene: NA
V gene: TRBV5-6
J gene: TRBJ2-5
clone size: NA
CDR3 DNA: TGTGCCAGCAGCGACGCGTTTAGCGGCCGCGGGGAGACCCAGTACTTC
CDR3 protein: CASSDAFSGRGETQYF

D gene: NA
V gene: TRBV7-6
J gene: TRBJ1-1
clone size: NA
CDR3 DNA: TGTGCCAGCAGCTCAACCTCGGGGGGTATGGGCACTGAAGCTTTCTTT
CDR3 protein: CASSSTSGGMGTEAFF

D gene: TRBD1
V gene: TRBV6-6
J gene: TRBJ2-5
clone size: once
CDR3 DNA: TGTGCCAGCAGTCGATCAGGGGGCTTTCAAGAGACCCAGTACTTC
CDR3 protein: CASSRSGGFQETQYF

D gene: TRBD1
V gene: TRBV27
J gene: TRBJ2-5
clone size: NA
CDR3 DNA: TGTGCCAGCAGTTACGGACAGGGTGGGGAGACCCAGTACTTC
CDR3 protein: CASSYGQGGETQYF

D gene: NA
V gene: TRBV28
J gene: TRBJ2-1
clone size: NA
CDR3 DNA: TGTGCCAGCAGTGAAGGACAGAACCATGAGCAGTTCTTC
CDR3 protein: CASSEGQNHEQFF

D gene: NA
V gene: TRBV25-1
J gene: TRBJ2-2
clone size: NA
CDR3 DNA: TGTGCCAGCCGATCGGACAGCGCGAACACCGGGGAGCTGTTTTTT
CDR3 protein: CASRSDSANTGELFF

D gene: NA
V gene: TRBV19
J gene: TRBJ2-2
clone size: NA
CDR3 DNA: TGTGCCAGTAGTATATCCGGACTGGGAGCCGGGGAGCTGTTTTTT
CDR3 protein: CASSISGLGAGELFF

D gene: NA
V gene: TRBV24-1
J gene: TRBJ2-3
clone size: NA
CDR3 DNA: TGTGCCACCAGTGATTCGACGTTTACAGGCCTAGGCACAGATACGCAGTATTTT
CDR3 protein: CATSDSTFTGLGTDTQYF

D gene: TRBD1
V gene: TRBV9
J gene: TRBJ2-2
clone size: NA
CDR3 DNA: TGTGCCAGCAGCGTAGGGGACAGACCGGTCACCGGGGAGCTGTTTTTT
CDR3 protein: CASSVGDRPVTGELFF